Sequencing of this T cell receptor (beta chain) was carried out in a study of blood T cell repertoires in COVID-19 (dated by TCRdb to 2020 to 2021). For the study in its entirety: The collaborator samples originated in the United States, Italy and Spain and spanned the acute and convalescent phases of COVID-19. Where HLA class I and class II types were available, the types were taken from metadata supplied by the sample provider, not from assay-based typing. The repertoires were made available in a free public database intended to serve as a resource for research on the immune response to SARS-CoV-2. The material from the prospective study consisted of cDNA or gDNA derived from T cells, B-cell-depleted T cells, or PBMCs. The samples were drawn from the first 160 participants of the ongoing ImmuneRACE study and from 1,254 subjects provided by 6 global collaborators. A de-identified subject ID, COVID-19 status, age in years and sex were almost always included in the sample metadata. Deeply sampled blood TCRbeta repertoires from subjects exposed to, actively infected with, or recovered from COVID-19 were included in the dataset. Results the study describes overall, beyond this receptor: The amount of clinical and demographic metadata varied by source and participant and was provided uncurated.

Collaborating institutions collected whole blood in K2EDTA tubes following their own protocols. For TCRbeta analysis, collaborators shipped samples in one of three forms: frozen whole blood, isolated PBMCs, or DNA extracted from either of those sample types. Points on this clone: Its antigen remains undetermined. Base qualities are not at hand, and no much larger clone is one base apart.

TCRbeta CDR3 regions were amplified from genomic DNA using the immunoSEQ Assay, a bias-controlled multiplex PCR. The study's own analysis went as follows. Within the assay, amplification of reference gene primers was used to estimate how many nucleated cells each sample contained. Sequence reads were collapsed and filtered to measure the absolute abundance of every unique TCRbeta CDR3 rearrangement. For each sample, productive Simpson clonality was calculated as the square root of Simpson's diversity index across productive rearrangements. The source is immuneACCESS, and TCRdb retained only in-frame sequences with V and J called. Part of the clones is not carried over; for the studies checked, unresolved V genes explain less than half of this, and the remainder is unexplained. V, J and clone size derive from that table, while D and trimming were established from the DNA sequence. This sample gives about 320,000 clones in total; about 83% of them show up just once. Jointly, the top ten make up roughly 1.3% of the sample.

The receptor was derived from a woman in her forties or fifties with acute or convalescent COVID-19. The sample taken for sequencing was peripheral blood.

CDR3 sequence: CASSPGTAHYNEQFF. The DNA reads as follows: TGTGCCAGCAGCCCCGGGACTGCCCACTACAATGAGCAGTTCTTC. Recombination connected TRBV5-5 to TRBJ2-1; perhaps TRBD2 is the D gene, with 6 bases matching. Its CDR3 holds 15 amino acids, cysteine through phenylalanine. Solely the CDR3 DNA is kept, with 45 bases framed from the first base. CDR1 and CDR2 are read off the germline V gene (reference sequence) as SGHKS and YYEKEE. V is cut by 4 bases and J by 3 bases, and the space between the germline ends is 14 bases.